This T cell receptor beta chain was retrieved from a study of T cells in Graves' hyperthyroidism and ophthalmopathy. At the level of the study: Once the initial diagnosis was made, peripheral blood was obtained before any treatment. Whole-study results and caveats: Ophthalmopathy was identified by the model a median about 6.4 months ahead of onset.

The CDR3 is 17 amino acids. CDR1 is KGHSH and CDR2 is LQKENI in the germline V gene. V shed 3 bases and J shed 0 bases, with 15 bases lying between them. As to this clonotype: Its antigen is not known.

Authors of the study amplified TCR beta CDR3 regions from RNA transcripts. HTBI primers were employed in a first-round RT-PCR of the TCR CDR3. TCRdb reprocessed the multiplex PCR reads via MiXCR and lists one record per CDR3 protein. The sample lists hundreds of thousands of distinct CDR3 sequences, around 21% seen once, with 30% to 40% in the top ten. Any patient presenting with uncontrolled infection, other autoimmune disease, pregnancy or lactation was left out. The source material was blood. The chain employs TRBV18 and TRBJ2-4; the D gene is possibly TRBD2 (6 bases). The sequence was obtained from a man aged 30 to 45 with Graves' ophthalmopathy. CDR3 DNA: TGTGCCAGCTCACCGGGGGTGGAGGGGACAGCCAAAAACATTCAGTACTTC. Encoded protein: CASSPGVEGTAKNIQYF.